This entry describes one TCR beta chain. There are many counts of this clonotype. Its antigen remains undetermined. There are no base qualities to consult, and no much larger clone falls within one base. The germline V gene provides CDR1 LGHNA and CDR2 YSLEER. Spanning cysteine to phenylalanine, the CDR3 consists of 15 amino acids. Only the CDR3 DNA is retained, 45 bases long and in frame from the first base. V trim: 8 bases; J trim: 2 bases; unmatched bases: 6. These data are taken from a study of neurological immune-mediated disorders (dated by TCRdb to about 2019). For the study in its entirety: Among the roughly 35 multiple sclerosis patients, approximately 30 had relapsing-remitting MS and 3 had secondary progressive MS. The cohort included approximately 68 subjects: approximately 14 with HAM/TSP, around 35 with multiple sclerosis, and approximately 20 healthy controls. The study compared peripheral blood TCR-beta repertoires of HTLV-I-associated myelopathy (HAM/TSP) patients, multiple sclerosis patients and healthy controls using UMI-based sequencing. The 90 to 110 TCR-beta libraries covered PBMC samples along with longitudinal samples, technical triplicates, and paired sorted CD4+ and CD8+ T-cell subsets. Results the study describes overall, beyond this receptor: TCR clonal expansion was greatest in HAM/TSP patients and smallest in MS patients, who ranked below even healthy controls. The MS cluster showed no association with clinical or MRI features, and the authors stated that larger cohorts are needed. Phylogenetic analysis grouped repertoires from 18 of 34 MS patients into a cluster of related CDR3 sequences, suggesting a possible repertoire-level signature. No identical CDR3 amino acid sequences were found to be shared among expanded clones across subjects, suggesting that TCR-beta repertoires were private in all groups.

cDNA was synthesized by template-switch 5'RACE using a primer with a 10-nucleotide random unique molecular identifier that tagged each TCR transcript. Every sequencing run covered 15-18 subjects and yielded more than 160 million TCR-beta sequences. The RNeasy kit was used to extract total RNA. The KAPA Real-time Library Amplification kit was used to amplify TCR-beta VDJ regions with primers for the TCR constant region and the 5'RACE anchor. A first PCR added sample indexes and Illumina adaptors, and a second PCR then raised library yield. After Ampure bead purification, the roughly 650 bp TCR product was size-selected on a 2% E-gel SizeSelection system. Before pooling, libraries had their quality checked on a Bioanalyzer, their concentration measured with Qubit, and their quantity determined with the Kapa Library Quantification kit. An Illumina HiSeq 2500 sequenced the libraries paired-end 2 x 150 bp. To increase sequence diversity, roughly 25-31% phiX was spiked into each library pool. The original pipeline was this. Quality-filtered reads were processed with the UMI-based MiGEC pipeline, which removed over 75% of raw TCR sequences during error correction. VDJ genes were aligned to IMGT germline references, and each clonotype was defined by a unique CDR3 amino acid sequence together with V-J genes. Clonal expansion, Shannon diversity, and CDR3 relatedness (CalcPairwiseDistances, ClusterSamples) were evaluated with VDJtools, and phylogenetic trees were built with CLCbio workbench. Using coefficient-of-variation modelling across technical triplicates, the study counted a clone as expanded if it had at least 8 unique UMIs. TCRdb ran its own pipeline on the public reads, namely fastp trimming at Q25 and MiXCR clone calling, and kept in-frame beta chains. When rows share a CDR3 protein, they turn into one entry using the most common DNA and genes. These V and J calls derive from TCRdb rather than the authors' analysis. The sample has roughly 88,000 distinct CDR3 sequences on record, 3% to 4% of them singletons. The ten largest make up around 2.7% of the sample.

Libraries from unsorted PBMCs were made from 2 million PBMCs kept in RNAlater at -80 degrees C until RNA extraction. Multiple sclerosis patients were enrolled in a US clinical protocol under which disease progression was evaluated by magnetic resonance imaging. Peripheral blood was subjected to Ficoll-Hypaque density gradient centrifugation to isolate PBMCs, which were then cryopreserved in liquid nitrogen. The sample taken for sequencing was PBMCs. This TCR derives from a woman aged 45-65 years with multiple sclerosis. Rearrangement joined TRBV4-3 to TRBJ2-7; 13 bases in the middle match TRBD2. The CDR3: CASRELAGGTYEQYF. The nucleotide sequence reads as follows: TGCGCCAGCCGAGAACTAGCGGGGGGGACCTACGAGCAGTACTTC.